This T cell receptor (beta chain) is drawn from a study of cytomegalovirus exposure and HLA in healthy donors. PCR employed 60 Vbeta and 13 Jbeta primers. Using immunoSEQ multiplex PCR, the repertoire was profiled, and TCRdb retains in-frame clones only, with some absent. The sample shows 100,000 to 150,000 clones, approximately 74% of them seen only once. As regards this clone: What it binds is unknown.

Each donor was healthy, and each was a bone marrow donor. With 5 bases removed from V and 3 bases from J, the gap between germline ends came to 15 bases. Germline values: CDR1 SGHVS, CDR2 FQNEAQ. The CDR3 extends over 15 amino acids. Overall study findings and caveats: A later analysis found TCR association rates differed by HLA locus, highest for DRB1 and lowest for HLA-C.

Sequencing was done on a sample of PBMCs. This clonotype was sampled from a man aged 40-49 years in good health and CMV-seropositive. The chain uses TRBV7-8 and TRBJ2-3; D is possibly TRBD1 (7 bases). In DNA form, the CDR3 reads TGTGCCAGCAGCCCCATGGCAGGGGGGACAGATACGCAGTATTTT. Protein product: CASSPMAGGTDTQYF. The entire variable domain, with the rest obtained from reference TRBV7-8 and TRBJ2-3, is as follows: GAGVSQSPRYKVAKRGQDVALRCDPISGHVSLFWYQQALGQGPEFLTYFQNEAQLDKSGLPSDRFFAERPEGSVSTLKIQRTQQEDSAVYLCASSPMAGGTDTQYFGPGTRLTVL.